The rows below give T cell receptor beta chains drawn from one sample of a study of blood T cell repertoires in COVID-19. TCRdb keeps only in-frame clones here, not all; method: immunoSEQ multiplex PCR. The data hold a few hundred thousand clones, with about nine tenths observed a single time. The sample comprised peripheral blood. These receptor sequences come from a young man with active or convalescent COVID-19. The CDR3 runs from the conserved cysteine through the conserved F or W. The order of the fields is J gene, clone size, D gene, V gene, CDR3 length, CDR3 DNA, CDR3 protein. The D gene is left open where the match is weak. Part of the rows lack a size; the others show once, few, many or a class for expanded clones.

TRBJ1-3 NA NA TRBV6-1 16 TGTGCCAGCAGTGAATCGGGCAGGGTAGGCGGAAACACCATATATTTT CASSESGRVGGNTIYF
TRBJ2-7 NA NA TRBV6-5 13 TGTGCCGGGGGCTGGGCAGGCTCCTACGAGCAGTACTTC CAGGWAGSYEQYF
TRBJ2-3 NA TRBD2 TRBV3-1/TRBV3-2 15 TGTGCCAGCAGCCCACGTCAACTAGCGGGAGGGGCGCAGTATTTT CASSPRQLAGGAQYF
TRBJ1-1 few TRBD1 TRBV7-9 14 TGTGCCAGCAGCGAGACAGGGGGTAAATCTGAAGCTTTCTTT CASSETGGKSEAFF
TRBJ2-7 NA TRBD2 TRBV7-8 16 TGTGCCAGCAGCTTATTGGTAGCGGGAGGCCGTTACGAGCAGTACTTC CASSLLVAGGRYEQYF
TRBJ1-1 NA NA TRBV6-5 11 TGTGCCACCTGGTACGAGAGTGAAGCTTTCTTT CATWYESEAFF
TRBJ2-5 once TRBD2 TRBV5-1 15 TGCGCCAGCAGCTTGTGGAGCGGGGGGCAAGAGACCCAGTACTTC CASSLWSGGQETQYF
TRBJ1-6 NA NA TRBV6-5 13 TGTGCCAGCCTTAGGGGGAAAGGATCACCCCTCCACTTT CASLRGKGSPLHF
TRBJ2-3 NA TRBD2 TRBV6-5 15 TGTGCCAGCAGTCTGCTGCGGGAGAGCACAGATACGCAGTATTTT CASSLLRESTDTQYF
TRBJ1-6 NA TRBD1 TRBV5-4 15 TGTGCCAGCAGCTTAGACAGGGGGCACAATTCACCCCTCCACTTT CASSLDRGHNSPLHF
TRBJ2-1 once TRBD2 TRBV19 15 TGTGCCAGTAGGGTCACGGGAGGGCCGTGGAATGAGCAGTTCTTC CASRVTGGPWNEQFF
TRBJ2-7 NA TRBD2 TRBV18 16 TGTGCCAGCTCACCACGGACTAGCGGGGGCCAAACGGAGCAGTACTTC CASSPRTSGGQTEQYF
TRBJ1-5 NA NA TRBV28 12 TGTGCCAGCAGTTTGCCCGGTCCCCTCCAGCATTTT CASSLPGPLQHF
TRBJ2-3 few NA TRBV7-2 13 TGTGCCAGCAGCTTACGCGCGAGGAATACGCAGTATTTT CASSLRARNTQYF
TRBJ1-6 once NA TRBV18 14 TGTGCCAGCTCACCCACAGTTCCCAATTCACCCCTCCACTTT CASSPTVPNSPLHF
TRBJ1-2 NA NA TRBV3-1/TRBV3-2 15 TGTGCCAGCAGCCAAGGGGGAGGCGGGGGCTATGGCTACACCTTC CASSQGGGGGYGYTF
TRBJ1-1 NA NA TRBV7-2 14 TGTGCCAGCAGCCGTACGCAGGGCCTCACTGAAGCTTTCTTT CASSRTQGLTEAFF
TRBJ2-1 NA TRBD2 TRBV7-2 15 TGTGCCAGCAGCCCCACTAGCGGGAGGCGAAATGAGCAGTTCTTC CASSPTSGRRNEQFF
TRBJ1-5 few TRBD1 TRBV27 12 TGTGCCAACACAGGGGTTTGGCAGCCCCAGCATTTT CANTGVWQPQHF
TRBJ1-5 NA TRBD1 TRBV19 17 TGTGCCAGTAGTCCCCGGGACAGGGGTTTTTCGAATCAGCCCCAGCATTTT CASSPRDRGFSNQPQHF
TRBJ1-5 NA NA TRBV7-2 15 TGTGCCAGCAGCTTAGATGGACTTAGCAATCAGCCCCAGCATTTT CASSLDGLSNQPQHF
TRBJ1-1 NA NA TRBV28 16 TGTGCCAGCACCTTACCCCCACCGGGATCGAACACTGAAGCTTTCTTT CASTLPPPGSNTEAFF
TRBJ1-1 NA NA TRBV5-6 17 TGTGCCAGCGGTAGCACCAGAGCGGGACCCAACGGCACTGAAGCTTTCTTT CASGSTRAGPNGTEAFF
TRBJ2-3 NA TRBD2 TRBV4-1 11 TGCGCCAGCAGCGGACTAGCGGGGAAAGATTTT CASSGLAGKDF
TRBJ1-3 NA TRBD1 TRBV4-3 16 TGCGCCAGCAGCCAAGACGGGACAGTCTCTGGAAACACCATATATTTT CASSQDGTVSGNTIYF
TRBJ1-3 NA NA TRBV5-1 16 TGCGCCAGCAGCTTGGTTGGTACTTTGGCTGGAAACACCATATATTTT CASSLVGTLAGNTIYF
TRBJ2-3 NA NA TRBV5-1 15 TGCGCCAGCAGCGGGGGGGCGCGGAGCACAGATACGCAGTATTTT CASSGGARSTDTQYF
TRBJ1-4 NA NA TRBV10-3 14 TGTGCCATCAGCTTTAGTGCAACTAATGAAAAACTGTTTTTT CAISFSATNEKLFF
TRBJ1-4 NA TRBD1 TRBV23-1 15 TGCGCCAGCAGTCAAGGACAGGGGGCAGTTGAAAAACTGTTTTTT CASSQGQGAVEKLFF
TRBJ2-5 NA NA TRBV29-1 17 TGCAGCGTTGTACGCGGCTTGTGGGGGGGGGCCCAAGAGACCCAGTACTTC CSVVRGLWGGAQETQYF
TRBJ1-2 NA NA TRBV20-1 11 TGCAGTGCTCCAGATAACTATGGCTACACCTTC CSAPDNYGYTF
TRBJ2-7 NA NA TRBV7-8 16 TGTGCCAGCAGCTTAGGGACCGGGACACTATTCTACGAGCAGTACTTC CASSLGTGTLFYEQYF
TRBJ2-5 NA NA TRBV3-1/TRBV3-2 15 TGTGCCAGCAATCTAGGCCGGGGGGCCTCGTCGTCCCAGTACTTC CASNLGRGASSSQYF
TRBJ1-2 NA NA TRBV18 16 TGTGCCAGCTCACCACCTGTAACAACCCCCAACTATGGCTACACCTTC CASSPPVTTPNYGYTF
TRBJ2-1 once NA TRBV27 15 TGTGCCAGCAGTTTATTGCCAGGGGGGCACAATGAGCAGTTCTTC CASSLLPGGHNEQFF
TRBJ1-1 NA NA TRBV15 15 TGTGCCACCAGCAGAGGCACGGGGAGGGTCACTGAAGCTTTCTTT CATSRGTGRVTEAFF
TRBJ2-7 NA NA TRBV10-3 14 TGTGCCATCAGTGGTATCGGTAGCTCCTACGAGCAGTACTTC CAISGIGSSYEQYF
TRBJ2-1 NA TRBD2 TRBV7-8 19 TGTGCCAGCAGCTTAGGTTACGGAGACGTACTAGCGCCTTACAATGAGCAGTTCTTC CASSLGYGDVLAPYNEQFF
TRBJ1-2 many NA TRBV5-1 15 TGCGCCAGCAGCTTGGGAGGAGTCGGTTTGAATGGCTACACCTTC CASSLGGVGLNGYTF
TRBJ2-6 NA NA TRBV14 18 TGTGCCAGCAGCCAAGCTGGGCAGGGATACTCTGGGGCCAACGTCCTGACTTTC CASSQAGQGYSGANVLTF
TRBJ1-1 NA NA TRBV18 14 TGTGCCAGCTCACCGGGCCAGGCTTACACTGAAGCTTTCTTT CASSPGQAYTEAFF
TRBJ2-5 NA NA TRBV5-1 14 TGCGCCAGCAGCTTGGCATCCGGAGGAGAGACCCAGTACTTC CASSLASGGETQYF
TRBJ1-5 NA TRBD1 TRBV28 18 TGTGCCAGCAGTACCCCGGGACAGGGAGCTTATAGCAATCAGCCCCAGCATTTT CASSTPGQGAYSNQPQHF
TRBJ1-1 NA NA TRBV6-5 15 TGTGCCAGCAGTTACGCCCCGCGGGGGGGCACTGAAGCTTTCTTT CASSYAPRGGTEAFF
TRBJ1-2 once NA TRBV6-5 14 TGTGCCAGCAGTTACTCGAGTGGAGGACATGGCTACACCTTC CASSYSSGGHGYTF
TRBJ2-7 NA NA TRBV6-5 15 TGTGCCAGCAACGATGGACGGACAAACTCCTACGAGCAGTACTTC CASNDGRTNSYEQYF
TRBJ1-2 NA TRBD1 TRBV28 14 TGTGCCAGCAGTTTACCAGGGGGCCCAGGGGGCTACACCTTC CASSLPGGPGGYTF
TRBJ2-7 NA NA TRBV3-1/TRBV3-2 18 TGTGCCAGCAGCCGACACTTTCGGAGGCCCCTCAGCCTATACGAGCAGTACTTC CASSRHFRRPLSLYEQYF
TRBJ1-2 once NA TRBV4-1 16 TGCGCCAGCAGCGACAATTTAGGACAGCAATACTATGGCTACACCTTC CASSDNLGQQYYGYTF